The clone carrying this T cell receptor beta chain showed up many times. Its antigen is unknown. The CDR3 totals 16 residues. From germline, CDR1 is MNHEY and CDR2 SVGAGI. V shed 4 bases and J shed 1 base, with 17 bases lying between them. Building of the TCR beta libraries involved iRepertoire HTBI primers and Arm-PCR of CDR3 regions. TCRdb redid the calling of the multiplex PCR reads with MiXCR, one entry per CDR3 protein. The sample yields around 450,000 distinct CDR3 sequences, about 17% seen once. This specimen belongs to a study of regulatory T cells in long-lasting Graves disease. Study results and caveats: In persistent patients, shared public clonotypes (more than 2,500) outnumbered those in new patients (nearly 1,000).

Indicated time point: newly diagnosed GD, antithyroid drugs for less than 3 months. Generation of the TCR library employed RNA extracted from PBMCs. The data were also submitted as part of a second study, on T cells in Graves' hyperthyroidism and ophthalmopathy. Turning to that study: Patients having uncontrolled infection, another autoimmune disease, pregnancy or lactation were not included. Most thyroid-expanded clonotypes above 0.001 were also found in blood.

This sample comprised peripheral blood mononuclear cells (PBMCs), obtained at new diagnosis, from a patient treated with antithyroid drugs. The chain recombines TRBV6-5 with TRBJ2-7, with D possibly matching TRBD1 (6 bases). The receptor's source is a man aged 35-49 years with Graves disease. The CDR3 spells CASSSPGGTGSYEQYF. The DNA for the CDR3 is TGTGCCAGCAGTTCCCCGGGCGGAACAGGGTCCTACGAGCAGTACTTC.